This record covers a single T cell receptor (beta chain). Its specificity is unknown. RNA was extracted and reverse transcribed into cDNA as the sequencing template. Generated by immunoSEQ multiplex PCR, the TCRdb table keeps only in-frame clones and is missing some. The data show about 150,000 clones, more than 75% seen once. Germline V lookup: CDR1 MNHEY, CDR2 SMNVEV (reference sequence). V lost 4 bases to trimming and J lost 4 bases, with 12 bases between them. The CDR3 is 14 amino acids. The sample belongs to a study of CD8+ T cells in alopecia areata. Whole-study context: Treated patients swallowed 5 to 10 mg of oral tofacitinib twice daily.

PBMCs were stained for CD3, CD4 and CD8, and CD4+ and CD8+ T cells were sorted. Study outcomes and limitations: Lesional scalp, especially alopecia totalis/universalis, showed higher clonality than normal scalp. TCRs were shared less clearly across patients than in mice, possibly for HLA-related reasons.

The sample here was CD8+ T cells sorted from blood, taken at week 0. This sequence joins TRBV27 and TRBJ2-3; D unresolved. This receptor was taken from a human donor with alopecia areata. CDR3 amino acids: CASSWVPRADTQYF. Here the CDR3 DNA reads TGTGCCAGCAGTTGGGTTCCTAGGGCAGATACGCAGTATTTT.